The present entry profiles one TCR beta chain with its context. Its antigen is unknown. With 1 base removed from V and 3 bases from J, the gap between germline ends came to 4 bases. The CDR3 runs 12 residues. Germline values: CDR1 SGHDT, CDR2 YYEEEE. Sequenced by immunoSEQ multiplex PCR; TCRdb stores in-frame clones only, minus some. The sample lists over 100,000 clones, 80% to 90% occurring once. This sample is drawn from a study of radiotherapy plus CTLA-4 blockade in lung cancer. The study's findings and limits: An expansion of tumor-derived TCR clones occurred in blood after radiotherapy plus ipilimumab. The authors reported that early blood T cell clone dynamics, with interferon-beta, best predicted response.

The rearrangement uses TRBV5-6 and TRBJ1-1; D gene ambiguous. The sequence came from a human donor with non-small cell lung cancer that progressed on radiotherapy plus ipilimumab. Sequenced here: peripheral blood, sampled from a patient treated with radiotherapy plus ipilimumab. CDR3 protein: CASSLIDTEAFF. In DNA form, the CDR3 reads TGTGCCAGCAGCTTGATCGACACTGAAGCTTTCTTT.